This TCR beta chain was found in a study of Ad26.COV2.S vaccination and SARS-CoV-2 variants (dated by TCRdb to the early 2020s). With regard to the full study: Vaccine-arm donors came from COV1001, a multicentre, randomized, double-blind, placebo-controlled phase I-IIa trial of Ad26.COV2.S in healthy adults. Sequencing of the TCRbeta repertoire served to evaluate the specificity and breadth of SARS-CoV-2-reactive T cell receptors following Ad26.COV2.S vaccination. Throughout the experiments and outcome assessment, investigators stayed blinded to trial group allocation. Ad26.COV2.S was administered intramuscularly at a dose of 5x10^10 or 1x10^11 viral particles, either as one shot or as two shots given 56 days apart. Participants in the trial were split at random into five groups of five each, receiving low-dose or high-dose Ad26.COV2.S once or twice, or else placebo on both occasions. The TCR-sequenced set comprised approximately 32 samples: approximately 19 Ad26.COV2.S vaccine recipients, 5 placebo recipients and 8 SARS-CoV-2 convalescent individuals. Summary of the overall study and its limitations: The authors noted that total T cell responses may have been underestimated by the TCR breadth and depth analyses. After vaccination, spike-specific CD8+ and CD4+ T cell responses were reported to show substantial breadth. Vaccine and placebo recipients had similar non-spike TCR breadth, a finding consistent with the vaccine containing only spike. The study was not powered for comparison of responses between vaccine doses or regimens. Spike-specific TCR breadth was higher in Ad26.COV2.S recipients than in placebo recipients (P = 0.0014).

To note about this clone: The antigen this receptor binds is unknown. Within one base of it there is no much larger clone, and no base qualities were kept.

The immunoSEQ Assay was used to sequence TCRbeta CDR3 regions. After extraction, genomic DNA underwent amplification by bias-controlled multiplex PCR, followed by high-throughput sequencing. For the original study's pipeline: Collapsing and filtering of sequences were performed to quantify the absolute abundance of each unique TCRbeta CDR3 region. T cell fraction was estimated by normalizing TCRbeta template counts to usable DNA, which was measured by amplifying reference genes present in all nucleated cells. Repertoire TCRs were annotated as SARS-CoV-2-specific when V gene, CDR3 amino acid sequence and J gene were exactly matched to a known reactive TCR set. The reference SARS-CoV-2 TCR set came from MIRA and was filtered for enrichment in COVID-19-positive ImmuneCODE repertoires, removing public or cross-reactive TCRs. Based on the MIRA antigens, annotated TCRs were further analysed at the level of specific ORF or position within ORF. Breadth was defined as annotated unique rearrangements over total unique productive rearrangements; depth was the summed frequency of those rearrangements. Group comparisons of TCR breadth used two-sided Wilcoxon rank-sum tests. In its TCRdb copy, this immuneACCESS table keeps in-frame sequences only and misses some clones. Where compared with another copy, unresolved V genes explain less than half of these, and the others have no known cause. That table supplies the V and J calls and clone size; D and trimming were determined from the DNA. This sample gives a few hundred thousand clones in total; 85% to 90% of them show up just once. The biggest ten clones account for around 3.6% of the sample.

The CDR3, from cysteine to phenylalanine, totals 15 residues. The CDR3 DNA has 45 bases and is translated from base 1. Based on the germline V gene, the CDR1 and CDR2 sequences are LGHNA and YNFKEQ. V is clipped by 1 base and J by 2 bases, and the sequence between their germline boundaries is 9 bases long. Reading the label with the study, this specimen's treatment or condition is: approximately 18 received Ad26.COV2.S at low or high dose, single or two shots; about 5 received placebo; per-sample allocation not given. Repertoires of vaccine and placebo recipients were sequenced from samples taken on day 63 after the first injection. Cohort 1b enrolled 25 to 30 adults aged 18-55 years at a single site in Boston, USA, between 29 July and 7 August 2020. Ad26.COV2.S was a replication-incompetent adenovirus type 26 vector that expressed a prefusion-stabilized SARS-CoV-2 spike protein derived from the original Wuhan strain.

This TCR was recovered from a person aged 18 to 65 who received the Ad26.COV2.S COVID-19 vaccine or a placebo. The chain couples TRBV4-2 to TRBJ1-3; D gene: possibly TRBD1, on 5 matching bases. This material consisted of peripheral blood, taken in a trial of Ad26.COV2.S vaccine versus placebo. The nucleotide sequence is TGTGCCAGCAGCCAAGTTAAACAGGCTGGAAACACCATATATTTT. Its amino acids are CASSQVKQAGNTIYF.